This entry describes one T cell receptor beta chain. Germline V lookup: CDR1 SGHRS, CDR2 YFSETQ. Trimming at V came to 0 bases and at J to 3 bases, leaving 5 bases not matched to a gene. The CDR3 sequence is 15 residues long. This sample was included in a study of shared clonotypes between healthy human individuals. Some clones are missing from TCRdb's copy, which holds only in-frame ones; the method was immunoSEQ multiplex PCR. This sample yields roughly 2.5 million clones, of which more than 90% are seen a single time; about 0.13% belongs to the top ten. The gene calls are TRBV5-1 and TRBJ2-7; TRBD1 aligns across 8 bases. The sample taken for sequencing was naive CD4+ T cells sorted from blood. Subset: CD45RA+ positively selected. This TCR derives from a man younger than 35 in good health. CDR3 amino acids: CASSLDGQGHYEQYF. In DNA, the CDR3 is TGCGCCAGCAGCTTGGACGGACAGGGACACTACGAGCAGTACTTC.